This passage covers 30 T cell receptor beta chains from one sample sequenced in a study of T cells in tumors after PD-1 blockade. The assay was immunoSEQ multiplex PCR, and TCRdb's table has in-frame clones only and misses some. The sample includes about 25,000 clones, roughly 80% seen only once; the top ten take around 12%. This sample comprised PBMCs, obtained after anti-PD-1 treatment. These receptors originate from a human donor with basal cell carcinoma.

This clone appeared a few times. V and J are TRBV27 and TRBJ2-2; D is possibly TRBD1 (6 bases). This CDR3 contains 14 residues. With 6 bases removed from V and 1 base from J, the gap between germline ends came to 9 bases. Germline V lookup: CDR1 MNHEY, CDR2 SMNVEV (reference sequence). The CDR3 spells CASSGTKNTGELFF. DNA for the CDR3: TGTGCCAGCAGCGGGACAAAGAACACCGGGGAGCTGTTTTTT.

The genes are TRBV1 and TRBJ2-6; no DNA check was done on the table's D call, TRBD1. TRBV1 counts as a pseudogene. The length of the CDR3 is 16 residues. The CDR3 DNA follows: TGCACCAGCAGGGGGCAAGGTTTGTGTCGGGCCAACGTCCTGACTTTC. Protein product: CTSRGQGLCRANVLTF.

This clone came up once. V and J are TRBV7-9 and TRBJ2-7; the D gene is possibly TRBD2 (6 bases). Looked up from germline, CDR1 is SEHNR and CDR2 is FQNEAQ (reference sequence). This CDR3 has 16 residues. The V end lost 2 bases, the J end lost 5 bases, and 19 bases lay between the germline ends. CDR3 loop: CASSLLGGEAVNEQYF. The CDR3, as DNA: TGTGCCAGCAGCTTACTCGGCGGGGAGGCCGTAAACGAGCAGTACTTC. Full variable domain (remainder filled in from reference TRBV7-9 and TRBJ2-7): DTGVSQNPRHKITKRGQNVTFRCDPISEHNRLYWYRQTLGQGPEFLTYFQNEAQLEKSRLLSDRFSAERPKGSFSTLEIQRTEQGDSAMYLCASSLLGGEAVNEQYFGPGTRLTVT.

The V call is TRBV3-1 (or the pseudogene TRBV3-2), the J call TRBJ1-4, with TRBD1 as a possible D gene (5 bases). Trimming took off 1 base at V and 6 bases at J, with 15 bases between the two ends. Germline CDR1 reads LGHDT; CDR2 reads YNNKEL (reference sequence). The CDR3 runs 16 residues. In DNA, the CDR3 is TGTGCCAGCAGCCAAGCTAAGAGGGGTGCTCATGAAAAACTGTTTTTT. Translated, it gives CASSQAKRGAHEKLFF.

The chain combines TRBV19 with TRBJ1-1; possibly TRBD1 for D (6 bases). V was pared by 8 bases and J by 4 bases, with 29 bases between. The CDR3 sequence is 18 residues long. Germline V CDR1 and CDR2: LNHDA, SQIVND (reference sequence). The CDR3 loop is CASRHLGGWGGEFTEAFF. The CDR3 DNA follows: TGTGCCAGTCGTCATCTCGGGGGATGGGGGGGCGAGTTCACTGAAGCTTTCTTT.

The chain couples TRBV19 to TRBJ2-3, with 9 nucleotides matching TRBD1. The CDR3 is 13 residues long. Germline CDR1 and CDR2: LNHDA and SQIVND (reference sequence). After removal of 6 bases from V and 7 bases from J, the junction contained 5 bases not matched to a gene. The chain's CDR3 is CASSQQGANTQYF. CDR3 sequence (DNA): TGTGCCAGTAGCCAACAGGGGGCGAATACGCAGTATTTT.

The chain uses TRBV29-1 and TRBJ1-1, with a tentative D call TRBD1 (5 bases). The germline CDR1 and CDR2 sequences are SQVTM and ANQGSEA. The length of the CDR3 is 15 residues. V was cut by 5 bases and J by 6 bases, with 22 bases left in between. The CDR3 is CSVKGTDGGGPEAFF. The DNA of the CDR3 is TGCAGCGTTAAGGGGACGGACGGTGGTGGCCCTGAAGCTTTCTTT.

The CDR3, as DNA: TGTGCCAGCAGCTTCGCTACTAGCGGATCCACAGATACGCAGTATTTT. It is translated as CASSFATSGSTDTQYF. The V gene is TRBV7-8, the J gene TRBJ2-3; 8 nucleotides match TRBD2. V was pared by 3 bases and J by 2 bases, with 7 bases of the junction left unmatched. The CDR3 sequence is 16 residues long. The germline V gene encodes CDR1 SGHVS and CDR2 FQNEAQ.

The chain is built from TRBV21-1 and TRBJ1-2; no check of the table's D call, TRBD1, against the DNA was made. TRBV21-1 is a documented pseudogene. The CDR3 runs to 16 residues. The CDR3 spells CASSKVDKQGEYGYTF. CDR3 in DNA: TGTGCCAGCAGCAAAGTCGATAAACAGGGGGAATATGGCTACACCTTC.

The genes are TRBV9 and TRBJ2-1; TRBD1 aligns across 7 bases. Germline-derived CDR1 and CDR2 are SGDLS and YYNGEE. This CDR3 spans 14 amino acids. J gave up 8 bases and V 4 bases, and 9 bases lay outside the gene matches. The CDR3 nucleotides are TGTGCCAGCAGCCCGTCGGGACAGCCCCATGAGCAGTTCTTC. This translates into CASSPSGQPHEQFF.

This clone was detected a few times. The V call is TRBV4-1, the J call TRBJ2-2; the D is unclear. Trimming cost V 5 bases and J 1 base, with 11 bases left between them. This CDR3 is built from 15 residues. CDR1 is MGHRA and CDR2 is YSYEKL in the germline V gene. The CDR3 DNA sequence: TGCGCCAGCAGCGGTGCGACTTTGAACACCGGGGAGCTGTTTTTT. Translating it yields CASSGATLNTGELFF.

This clone appeared a single time. This chain joins TRBV2 and TRBJ2-1, with a possible D match to TRBD1 (5 bases). The ends were cut back, 6 bases at V and 9 bases at J, with 9 bases in the middle. Germline assignment: CDR1 SNHLY and CDR2 FYNNEI. The CDR3 extends over 11 amino acids. The CDR3 region is CASRQGVEQFF. CDR3 bases: TGTGCCAGCAGGCAGGGCGTTGAGCAGTTCTTC.

The chain combines TRBV7-8 with TRBJ1-1; D possibly corresponds to TRBD1 (6 bases). CDR3 length: 14 amino acids. The V end was cut by 6 bases, the J end by 1 base, with 12 bases between. Per germline, CDR1 SGHVS and CDR2 FQNEAQ. The CDR3 bases are TGTGCCAGCAGGGGGGGACACCCGAACACTGAAGCTTTCTTT. Its translation: CASRGGHPNTEAFF.

This clone was detected only once. The chain couples TRBV19 to TRBJ1-2, with 7 nucleotides matching TRBD1. J gave up 0 bases and V 3 bases, and 7 bases lay outside the gene matches. In germline, CDR1 is LNHDA, CDR2 SQIVND (reference sequence). The CDR3 extends over 16 amino acids. The CDR3 DNA reads TGTGCCAGTAGTATTTTCCGGGACAGTCCTAACTATGGCTACACCTTC. This translates into CASSIFRDSPNYGYTF.

The rearrangement joins TRBV2 to TRBJ1-1; D perhaps matches TRBD1 (5 bases). Germline values: CDR1 SNHLY, CDR2 FYNNEI. V was shortened by 0 bases and J by 5 bases, with 10 bases between the two germline ends. This CDR3 is built from 14 residues. CDR3 DNA: TGTGCCAGCAGTGAAGCTGGGGGGAGGACTGAAGCTTTCTTT. Protein sequence: CASSEAGGRTEAFF.

The V call is TRBV7-2, the J call TRBJ2-7; 9 bases fit TRBD1. This CDR3 comprises 15 residues. The V gene end was trimmed by 5 bases and the J gene end by 0 bases; junction bases not matched to a gene: 5. Per the germline V gene, CDR1 is SGHTA and CDR2 is FQGNSA. The DNA for the CDR3 is TGTGCCAGCAGCGCGAGGACAGGGGACTCCTACGAGCAGTACTTC. The encoded protein is CASSARTGDSYEQYF.

The CDR3 sequence is CASSPQGWGRNIQYF. The CDR3 DNA sequence: TGTGCCAGCAGCCCACAGGGGTGGGGTCGGAACATTCAGTACTTC. This rearrangement joins TRBV7-6 to TRBJ2-4; 7 bases match TRBD1. CDR1 and CDR2 (germline): SGHVS, FNYEAQ. V was clipped by 5 bases and J by 7 bases; unmatched bases: 11. The CDR3 length is 15 residues.

The chain is built from TRBV6-6 and TRBJ1-1; no firm D call. V gave up 7 bases and J gave up 0 bases, with 12 bases separating them. CDR1 and CDR2 from the germline V gene are MNHNY and SVGAGI (reference sequence). The CDR3 covers 14 residues. The CDR3 reads CASILGGLNTEAFF. The CDR3 nucleotides read TGTGCCAGCATCCTGGGAGGGTTGAACACTGAAGCTTTCTTT.

The chain is built from TRBV7-8 and TRBJ1-1; tentative D call: TRBD1 (5 bases). Germline V gene lookup returns CDR1 SGHVS and CDR2 FQNEAQ. V dropped 2 bases and J dropped 1 base, with 11 bases sitting between them. The CDR3 covers 15 residues. DNA for the CDR3: TGTGCCAGCAGCTTATATGGGGGAGCGAACACTGAAGCTTTCTTT. Translating gives CASSLYGGANTEAFF.

The chain combines TRBV5-4 with TRBJ1-1; 7 bases match TRBD1. The V gene end was trimmed by 4 bases and the J gene end by 6 bases; junction bases not matched to a gene: 12. This CDR3 is 15 amino acids long. From germline, CDR1 is SGHNT and CDR2 YYREEE (reference sequence). The CDR3 bases are TGTGCCAGCAGCGCCAAGACAGGGACCCCCTCTGAAGCTTTCTTT. Protein: CASSAKTGTPSEAFF.

This clone occurred once. CDR3 in DNA: TGTGCCAGCAGTTTTACCGGGACTAGGGGGACCTACGAGCAGTACTTC. This codes for CASSFTGTRGTYEQYF. The chain uses TRBV27 and TRBJ2-7, with 8 nucleotides matching TRBD2. The CDR3 runs 16 residues. Germline CDR1 and CDR2: MNHEY and SMNVEV (reference sequence). V dropped 3 bases and J dropped 2; count of bases not matched to a gene: 9.

This clone came up a few times. V gene TRBV18 combines with J gene TRBJ2-1; TRBD2 aligns across 16 bases. V trimming: 6 bases; J trimming: 6 bases; junction bases outside the gene matches: 29. CDR1 and CDR2 (germline): KGHSH, LQKENI. The CDR3 loop spans 24 amino acids. The DNA for the CDR3 is TGTGCCAGCTCCCAAAACGGACAGGCCGAACCGGGACTAGCGGGGGGGCCCGCGGTCAATGAGCAGTTCTTC. Translated, it gives CASSQNGQAEPGLAGGPAVNEQFF. Using reference TRBV18 and TRBJ2-1 for the parts outside the CDR3, the full variable domain is NAGVMQNPRHLVRRRGQEARLRCSPMKGHSHVYWYRQLPEEGLKFMVYLQKENIIDESGMPKERFSAEFPKEGPSILRIQQVVRGDSAAYFCASSQNGQAEPGLAGGPAVNEQFFGPGTRLTVL.

This sequence joins TRBV6-6 and TRBJ2-5; TRBD1 is a possible D gene (6 bases). The germline V gene encodes CDR1 MNHNY and CDR2 SVGAGI (reference sequence). V lost 0 bases to trimming and J lost 5 bases, with 7 bases between them. This CDR3 region has 13 residues. CDR3 nucleotides: TGTGCCAGCAGTTACTCGCAGGGGGAGACCCAGTACTTC. Amino acids: CASSYSQGETQYF.

CDR3 sequence: CASSHGQGGGYTF. CDR3 nucleotide sequence: TGTGCCAGCAGCCACGGGCAGGGTGGCGGCTACACCTTC. V gene TRBV6-5 combines with J gene TRBJ1-2, with TRBD1 as a possible D gene (5 bases). V was trimmed by 6 bases and J by 8 bases, leaving 16 bases between them. The CDR3 sequence is 13 residues long. The V gene's germline CDR1 is MNHEY and CDR2 SVGAGI.

J is TRBJ1-3 and V is TRBV6-1; D uncertain. V gave up 3 bases and J gave up 0 bases, with 6 bases separating them. This CDR3 region has 14 residues. Germline lookup yields CDR1 MNHNS and CDR2 SASEGT. The CDR3 sequence: CASSEQSSGNTIYF. The CDR3 region has the DNA TGTGCCAGCAGTGAGCAAAGCTCTGGAAACACCATATATTTT.

The chain uses TRBV6-5 and TRBJ1-1, with D uncertain. Trimming shortened V by 7 bases and J by 10 bases, and 10 bases separated the two germline ends. CDR3 length equals 10 residues. The V gene's germline CDR1 is MNHEY and CDR2 SVGAGI. The CDR3 DNA sequence: TGTGCCAGCACTGCCGAGGGAGCTTTCTTT. The encoded protein is CASTAEGAFF.

The sample holds one count of this clone. This chain uses TRBV27 with TRBJ1-6; D unclear. Looked up from germline, CDR1 is MNHEY and CDR2 is SMNVEV (reference sequence). This CDR3 has 13 amino acids. V was clipped by 7 bases and J by 7 bases, with 11 bases between them. The DNA for the CDR3 is TGTGCCAGCAAGGGCCTCGAAAATTCACCCCTCCACTTT. Translation: CASKGLENSPLHF.

In its sample, this clone was seen once. This chain connects TRBV19 to TRBJ1-5, with D perhaps matching TRBD1 (6 bases). The germline gives CDR1 LNHDA, CDR2 SQIVND (reference sequence). This CDR3 region has 13 residues. V lost 7 bases, J lost 7 bases, and 14 bases lay in between. The CDR3 region has the DNA TGTGCCAGTAAGAGAGGGGGGGAACAGCCCCAGCATTTT. This encodes CASKRGGEQPQHF.

The J gene is TRBJ2-2, the V gene TRBV7-2, with 7 bases matching TRBD1. Germline V gene data show CDR1 as SGHTA and CDR2 as FQGNSA. V gave up 5 bases and J gave up 1 base; unmatched junction bases: 4. The CDR3 runs to 15 residues. In nucleotides, the CDR3 is TGTGCCAGCAGCCGGGACAGCCAGAACACCGGGGAGCTGTTTTTT. Protein sequence: CASSRDSQNTGELFF.

In its sample, this clone was seen once. V gene TRBV7-9 combines with J gene TRBJ1-1, with D perhaps TRBD1 (6 bases). Germline-derived CDR1 and CDR2 are SEHNR and FQNEAQ (reference sequence). V was trimmed by 5 bases and J by 3 bases, leaving 19 bases between them. The CDR3 totals 16 residues. This CDR3 is CASSPHTGWRDTEAFF. CDR3 coding DNA: TGTGCCAGCAGCCCACACACAGGGTGGCGTGACACTGAAGCTTTCTTT.